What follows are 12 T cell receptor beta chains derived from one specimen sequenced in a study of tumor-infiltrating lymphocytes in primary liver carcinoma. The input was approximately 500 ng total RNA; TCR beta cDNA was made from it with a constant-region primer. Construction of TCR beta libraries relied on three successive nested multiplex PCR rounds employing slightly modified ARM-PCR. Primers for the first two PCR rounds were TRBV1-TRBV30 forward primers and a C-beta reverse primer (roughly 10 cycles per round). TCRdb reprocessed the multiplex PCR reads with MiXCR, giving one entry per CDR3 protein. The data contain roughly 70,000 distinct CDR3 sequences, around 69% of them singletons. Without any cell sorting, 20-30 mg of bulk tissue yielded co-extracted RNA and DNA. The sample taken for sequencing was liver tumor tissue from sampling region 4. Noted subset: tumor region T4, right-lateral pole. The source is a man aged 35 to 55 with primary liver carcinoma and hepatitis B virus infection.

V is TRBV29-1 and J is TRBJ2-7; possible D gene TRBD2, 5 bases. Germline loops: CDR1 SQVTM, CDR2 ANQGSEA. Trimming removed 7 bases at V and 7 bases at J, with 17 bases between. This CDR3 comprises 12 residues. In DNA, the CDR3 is TGCAGCGAGAAATCGGGGTCTTGGGAGCAGTACTTC. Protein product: CSEKSGSWEQYF.

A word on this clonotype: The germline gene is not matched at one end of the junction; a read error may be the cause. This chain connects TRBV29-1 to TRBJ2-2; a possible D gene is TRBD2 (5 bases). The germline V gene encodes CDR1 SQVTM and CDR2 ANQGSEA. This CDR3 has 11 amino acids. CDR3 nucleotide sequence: TGCAGCGTTGAACTCACCGGGGAGCTGCTTTTT. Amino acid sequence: CSVELTGELLF.

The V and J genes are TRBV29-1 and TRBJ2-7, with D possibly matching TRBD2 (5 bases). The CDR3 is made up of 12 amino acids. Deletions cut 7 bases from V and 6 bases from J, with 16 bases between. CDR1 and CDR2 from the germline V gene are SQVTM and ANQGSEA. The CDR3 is CSARDPMGEQYF. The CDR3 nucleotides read TGCAGCGCCCGGGATCCTATGGGCGAGCAGTACTTC.

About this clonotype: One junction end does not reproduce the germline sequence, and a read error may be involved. CDR3 DNA sequence: TGTGCCAGCAACTTGGGATGCACTAGCGGGACCGGGGAGCTGTTTTTT. Amino acids: CASNLGCTSGTGELFF. The genes are TRBV5-5 and TRBJ2-2; 9 bases agree with TRBD2. Germline CDR1 and CDR2: SGHKS and YYEKEE (reference sequence). The CDR3 length is 16 residues.

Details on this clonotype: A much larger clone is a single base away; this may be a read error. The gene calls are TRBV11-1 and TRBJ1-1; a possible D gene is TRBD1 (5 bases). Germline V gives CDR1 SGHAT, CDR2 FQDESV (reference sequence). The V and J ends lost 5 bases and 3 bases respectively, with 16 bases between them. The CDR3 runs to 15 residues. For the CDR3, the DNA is TGTGCCAGCAGCCCGCGACAGTGTCGGGACACTGAAGCTTTCTTT. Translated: CASSPRQCRDTEAFF.

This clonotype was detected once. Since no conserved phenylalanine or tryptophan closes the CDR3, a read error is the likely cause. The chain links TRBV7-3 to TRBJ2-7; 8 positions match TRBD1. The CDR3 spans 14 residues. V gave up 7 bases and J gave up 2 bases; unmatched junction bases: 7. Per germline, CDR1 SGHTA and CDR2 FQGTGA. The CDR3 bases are TGTGCCAGCAACTTCGGACAGGGTCCCTACGAGCAGTACTTA. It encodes CASNFGQGPYEQYL.

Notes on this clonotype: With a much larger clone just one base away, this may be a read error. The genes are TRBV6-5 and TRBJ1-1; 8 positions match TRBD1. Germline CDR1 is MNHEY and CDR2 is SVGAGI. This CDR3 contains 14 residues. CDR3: CVSSYRGTGTEAFF. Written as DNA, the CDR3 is TGTGTCAGCAGTTACAGGGGGACAGGCACTGAAGCTTTCTTT.

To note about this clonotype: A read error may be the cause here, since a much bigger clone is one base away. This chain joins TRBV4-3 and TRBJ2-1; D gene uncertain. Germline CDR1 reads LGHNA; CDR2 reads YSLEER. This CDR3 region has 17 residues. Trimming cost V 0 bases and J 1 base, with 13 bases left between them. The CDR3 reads CASSQEPVVMSYNEQFF. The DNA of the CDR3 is TGCGCCAGCAGCCAAGAGCCCGTGGTGATGTCCTACAATGAGCAGTTCTTC.

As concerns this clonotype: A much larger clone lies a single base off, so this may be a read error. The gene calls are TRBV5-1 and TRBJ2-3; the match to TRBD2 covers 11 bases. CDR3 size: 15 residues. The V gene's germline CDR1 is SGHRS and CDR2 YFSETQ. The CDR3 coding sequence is TGCGCCGGCAGGTCTAGCGGGAGGAACACAGATACGCAGTATTTT. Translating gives CAGRSSGRNTDTQYF.

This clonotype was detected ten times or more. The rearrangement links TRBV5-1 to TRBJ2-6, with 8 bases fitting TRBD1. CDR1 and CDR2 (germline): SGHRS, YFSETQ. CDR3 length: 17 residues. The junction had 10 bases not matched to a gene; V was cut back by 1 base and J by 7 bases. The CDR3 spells CASSLFGQGVGANVLTF. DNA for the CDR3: TGCGCCAGCAGCTTGTTTGGACAGGGAGTGGGAGCCAACGTCCTGACTTTC.

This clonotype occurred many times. CDR3 residues: CASSEGREYEQYF. The CDR3 nucleotides are TGCGCCAGCAGTGAGGGCAGGGAATACGAGCAGTACTTC. The chain has TRBV10-2 and TRBJ2-7; a possible D gene is TRBD1 (5 bases). V was shortened by 2 bases and J by 4 bases, with 9 bases between the two germline ends. The CDR3 consists of 13 residues. Germline loops: CDR1 WSHSY, CDR2 SAAADI.

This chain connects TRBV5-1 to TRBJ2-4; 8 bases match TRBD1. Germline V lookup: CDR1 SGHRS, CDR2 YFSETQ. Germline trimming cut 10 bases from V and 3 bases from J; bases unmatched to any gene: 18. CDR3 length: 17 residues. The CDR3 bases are TGCGCCGGCGGCGTCCTCCCCCCGACAGGGGTCAAAAACATTCAGTACTTC. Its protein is CAGGVLPPTGVKNIQYF.